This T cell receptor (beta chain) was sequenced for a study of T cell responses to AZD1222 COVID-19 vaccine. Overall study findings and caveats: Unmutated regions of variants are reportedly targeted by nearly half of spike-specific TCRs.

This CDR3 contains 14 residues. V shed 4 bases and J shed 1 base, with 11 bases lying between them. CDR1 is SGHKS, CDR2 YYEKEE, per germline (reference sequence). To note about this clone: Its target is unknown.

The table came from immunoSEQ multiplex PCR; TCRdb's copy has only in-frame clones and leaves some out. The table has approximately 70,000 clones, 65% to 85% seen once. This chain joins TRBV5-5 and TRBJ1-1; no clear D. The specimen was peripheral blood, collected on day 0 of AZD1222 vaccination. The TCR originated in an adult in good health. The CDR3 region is CASSLGVANTEAFF. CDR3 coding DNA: TGTGCCAGCAGCCTAGGTGTGGCGAACACTGAAGCTTTCTTT.